This T cell receptor (beta chain) derives from a study of blood T cell repertoires in COVID-19. Study-level information: Sources were T cells, B-cell-depleted T cells, or PBMCs; the material itself was cDNA or gDNA.

With 4 bases removed from V and 5 bases from J, the gap between germline ends came to 8 bases. CDR1 is SGHTA, CDR2 FQGTGA, per germline. CDR3 length: 12 residues. Profiling relied on immunoSEQ multiplex PCR, and the TCRdb table lists in-frame clones only, not all of them. The table shows 300,000 to 400,000 clones, with 88% occurring only once. J is TRBJ1-2 and V is TRBV7-3, with D unresolved. The clonotype comes from a woman aged 18-29 years who had recovered from COVID-19. The specimen was PBMCs or T cells enriched from blood (not recorded which). The CDR3 sequence: CASSWRVYGYTF. CDR3 sequence (DNA): TGTGCCAGCAGCTGGAGGGTTTATGGCTACACCTTC.